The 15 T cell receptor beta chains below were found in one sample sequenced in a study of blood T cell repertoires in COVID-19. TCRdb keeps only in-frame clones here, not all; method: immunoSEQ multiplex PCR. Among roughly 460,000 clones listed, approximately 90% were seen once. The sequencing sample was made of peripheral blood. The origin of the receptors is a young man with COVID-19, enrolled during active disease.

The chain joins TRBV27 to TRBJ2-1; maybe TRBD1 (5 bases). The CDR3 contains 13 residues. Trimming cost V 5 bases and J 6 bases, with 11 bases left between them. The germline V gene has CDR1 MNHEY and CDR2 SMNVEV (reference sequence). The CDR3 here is CASSPPQGNEQFF. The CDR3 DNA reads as TGTGCCAGCAGTCCCCCTCAGGGCAATGAGCAGTTCTTC.

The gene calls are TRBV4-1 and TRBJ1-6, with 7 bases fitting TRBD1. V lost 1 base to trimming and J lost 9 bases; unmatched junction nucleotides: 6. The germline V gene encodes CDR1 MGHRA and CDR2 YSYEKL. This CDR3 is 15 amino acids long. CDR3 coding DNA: TGCGCCAGCAGCCAAGCCCAGGGGGATCGTTCACCCCTCCACTTT. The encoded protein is CASSQAQGDRSPLHF.

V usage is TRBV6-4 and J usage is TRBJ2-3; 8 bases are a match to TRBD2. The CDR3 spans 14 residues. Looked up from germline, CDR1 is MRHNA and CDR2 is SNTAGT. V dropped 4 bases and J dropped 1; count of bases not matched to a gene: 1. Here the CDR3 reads CASSAAGGTDTQYF. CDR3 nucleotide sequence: TGTGCCAGCAGTGCAGCGGGGGGCACAGATACGCAGTATTTT.

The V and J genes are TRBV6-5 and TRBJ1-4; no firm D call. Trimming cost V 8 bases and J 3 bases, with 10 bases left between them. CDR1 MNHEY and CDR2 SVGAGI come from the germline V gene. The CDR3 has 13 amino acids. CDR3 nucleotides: TGTGCCAGCGGAGTCAGACCTAATGAAAAACTGTTTTTT. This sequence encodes CASGVRPNEKLFF.

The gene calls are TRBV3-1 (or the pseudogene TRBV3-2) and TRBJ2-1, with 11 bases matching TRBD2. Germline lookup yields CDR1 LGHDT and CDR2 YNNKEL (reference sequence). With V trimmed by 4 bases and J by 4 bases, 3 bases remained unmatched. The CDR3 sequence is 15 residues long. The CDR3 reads CASSRASGGYNEQFF. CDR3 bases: TGTGCCAGCAGCCGGGCTAGCGGGGGGTACAATGAGCAGTTCTTC.

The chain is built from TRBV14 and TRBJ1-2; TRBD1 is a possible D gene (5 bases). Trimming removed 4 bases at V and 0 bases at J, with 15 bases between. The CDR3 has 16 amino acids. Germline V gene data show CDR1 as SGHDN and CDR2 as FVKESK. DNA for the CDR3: TGTGCCAGCAGCCGGGGGGGATTTGGAGCTAACTATGGCTACACCTTC. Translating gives CASSRGGFGANYGYTF.

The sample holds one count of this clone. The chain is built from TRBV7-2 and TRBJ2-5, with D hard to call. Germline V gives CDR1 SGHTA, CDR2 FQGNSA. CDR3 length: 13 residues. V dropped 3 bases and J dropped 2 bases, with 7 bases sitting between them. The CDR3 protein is CASSLNFQETQYF. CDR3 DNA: TGTGCCAGCAGCTTGAACTTTCAAGAGACCCAGTACTTC.

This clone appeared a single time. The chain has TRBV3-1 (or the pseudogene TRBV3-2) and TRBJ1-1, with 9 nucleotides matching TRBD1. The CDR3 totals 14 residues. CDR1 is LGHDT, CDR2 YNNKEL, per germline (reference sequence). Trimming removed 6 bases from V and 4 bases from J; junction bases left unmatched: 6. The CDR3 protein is CASSQTGQGTEAFF. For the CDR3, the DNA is TGTGCCAGCAGTCAAACGGGACAGGGCACTGAAGCTTTCTTT.

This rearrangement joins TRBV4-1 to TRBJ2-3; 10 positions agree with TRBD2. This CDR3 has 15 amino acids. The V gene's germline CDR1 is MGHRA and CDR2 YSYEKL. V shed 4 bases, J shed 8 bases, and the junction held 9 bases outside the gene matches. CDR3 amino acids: CASSRLERGGSTQYF. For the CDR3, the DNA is TGCGCCAGCAGCCGATTAGAGCGGGGGGGCTCTACGCAGTATTTT.

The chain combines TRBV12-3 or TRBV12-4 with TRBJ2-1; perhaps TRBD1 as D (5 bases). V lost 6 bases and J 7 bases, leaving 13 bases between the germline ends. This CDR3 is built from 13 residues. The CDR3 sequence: CASRLGDGNEQFF. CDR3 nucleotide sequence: TGTGCCAGCAGGCTAGGGGATGGTAATGAGCAGTTCTTC.

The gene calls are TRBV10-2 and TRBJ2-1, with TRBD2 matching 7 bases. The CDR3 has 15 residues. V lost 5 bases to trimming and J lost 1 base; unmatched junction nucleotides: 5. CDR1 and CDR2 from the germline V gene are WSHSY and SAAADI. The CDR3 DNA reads TGCGCCAGCAGTCCACTAGCGTTTTCCTACAATGAGCAGTTCTTC. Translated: CASSPLAFSYNEQFF.

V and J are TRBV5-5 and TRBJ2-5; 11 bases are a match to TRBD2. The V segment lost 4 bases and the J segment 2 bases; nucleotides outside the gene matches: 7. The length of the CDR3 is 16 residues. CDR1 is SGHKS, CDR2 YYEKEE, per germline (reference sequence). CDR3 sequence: CASSRRLAGQQETQYF. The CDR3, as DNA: TGTGCCAGCAGCCGTAGACTAGCGGGGCAACAAGAGACCCAGTACTTC.

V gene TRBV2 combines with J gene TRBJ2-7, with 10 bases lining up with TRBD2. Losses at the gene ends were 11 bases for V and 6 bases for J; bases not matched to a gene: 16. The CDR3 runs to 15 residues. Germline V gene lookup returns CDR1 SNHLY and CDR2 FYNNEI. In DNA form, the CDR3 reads TGTGCCGCTAGGGGGACTAGCGTCCCCTCGAGCGAGCAGTACTTC. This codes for CAARGTSVPSSEQYF.

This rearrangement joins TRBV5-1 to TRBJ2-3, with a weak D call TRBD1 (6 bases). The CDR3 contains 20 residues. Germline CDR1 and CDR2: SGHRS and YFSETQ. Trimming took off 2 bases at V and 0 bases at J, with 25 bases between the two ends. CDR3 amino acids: CASSLVSQGYRLTSTDTQYF. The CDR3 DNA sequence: TGCGCCAGCAGCTTAGTCAGCCAGGGGTATCGTCTCACTAGCACAGATACGCAGTATTTT.

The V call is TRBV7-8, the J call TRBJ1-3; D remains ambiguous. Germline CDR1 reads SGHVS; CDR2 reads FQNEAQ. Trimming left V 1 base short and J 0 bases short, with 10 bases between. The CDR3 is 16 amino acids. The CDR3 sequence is CASSLGYPGSGNTIYF. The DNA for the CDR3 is TGTGCCAGCAGCTTAGGTTATCCAGGCTCTGGAAACACCATATATTTT.